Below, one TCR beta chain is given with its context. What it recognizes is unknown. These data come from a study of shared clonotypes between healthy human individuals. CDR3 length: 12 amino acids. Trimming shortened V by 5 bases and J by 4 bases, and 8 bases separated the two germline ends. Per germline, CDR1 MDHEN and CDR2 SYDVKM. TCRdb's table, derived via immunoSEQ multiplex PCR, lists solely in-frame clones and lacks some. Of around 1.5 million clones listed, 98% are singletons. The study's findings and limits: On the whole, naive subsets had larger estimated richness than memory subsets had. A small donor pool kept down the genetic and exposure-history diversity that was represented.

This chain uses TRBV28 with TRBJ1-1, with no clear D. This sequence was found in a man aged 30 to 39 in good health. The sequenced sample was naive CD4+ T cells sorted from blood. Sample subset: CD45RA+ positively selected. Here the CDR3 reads CASSGWTTEAFF. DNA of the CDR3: TGTGCCAGCAGTGGGTGGACCACTGAAGCTTTCTTT.